Listed below are T cell receptor beta chains from one sample, sequenced in a study of regulatory T cells in long-lasting Graves disease. Via MiXCR, TCRdb re-called the multiplex PCR reads, giving one row per CDR3 protein. Of roughly 450,000 distinct CDR3 sequences listed, roughly 20% are singletons. Sequencing used peripheral blood mononuclear cells (PBMCs), obtained when the disease was refractory, from a patient treated with antithyroid drugs. The origin of the receptors is a female donor with Graves disease. CDR3s include the opening cysteine and the closing phenylalanine or tryptophan. Each record gives: D gene, J gene, clone size, V gene, CDR3 DNA, CDR3 protein. D genes are given only for firm matches. Rows give clone size only sometimes, using once, few, many, or a class for an expanded clone.

d_call: -; j_call: TRBJ1-4; clone_size: few; v_call: TRBV19; cdr3_nt: TGTGCCAGTAGTATTGGTCACAGGCCTAATGAAAAACTGTTTTTT; cdr3_aa: CASSIGHRPNEKLFF
d_call: -; j_call: TRBJ2-3; clone_size: -; v_call: TRBV7-3; cdr3_nt: TGTGCCAGCAGCCCAAACACGGGAGTTCCCCCAGATACGCAGTATTTT; cdr3_aa: CASSPNTGVPPDTQYF
d_call: TRBD2; j_call: TRBJ2-7; clone_size: -; v_call: TRBV28; cdr3_nt: TGTGCCAGCAGTGAAGCGGGAGCTAACGCCTACGAGCAGTACTTC; cdr3_aa: CASSEAGANAYEQYF
d_call: TRBD2; j_call: TRBJ2-2; clone_size: -; v_call: TRBV9; cdr3_nt: TGTGCCAGCAGCCCAATACTAGCGGGAGGGCCAACCGGGGAGCTGTTTTTT; cdr3_aa: CASSPILAGGPTGELFF
d_call: -; j_call: TRBJ1-4; clone_size: few; v_call: TRBV4-1; cdr3_nt: TGCGCCAGCAGCCAAGTTCCAGGGGTCGGCGGTGAAAAACTGTTTTTT; cdr3_aa: CASSQVPGVGGEKLFF
d_call: -; j_call: TRBJ1-2; clone_size: many; v_call: TRBV19; cdr3_nt: TGTGCCAGTAGCTATGGGACACCTCGAAACTATGGCTACACCTTC; cdr3_aa: CASSYGTPRNYGYTF
d_call: TRBD2; j_call: TRBJ2-3; clone_size: -; v_call: TRBV29-1; cdr3_nt: TGCAGCGTAGCGGGAGCAGATACGCAGTATTTT; cdr3_aa: CSVAGADTQYF
d_call: -; j_call: TRBJ2-7; clone_size: -; v_call: TRBV6-2/TRBV6-3; cdr3_nt: TGTGCCAGCAGTGACGGGTCTTCCTACGAGCGGTACTTC; cdr3_aa: CASSDGSSYERYF
d_call: -; j_call: TRBJ2-4; clone_size: -; v_call: TRBV27; cdr3_nt: TGTGCCAGCAGTGCAGGGGGGGGAAACATTCAGTACTTC; cdr3_aa: CASSAGGGNIQYF
d_call: -; j_call: TRBJ2-5; clone_size: -; v_call: TRBV12-3/TRBV12-4; cdr3_nt: TGTGCCAGCAGTTACTCGGCTAGCGCGTCCCTACAAGAGACCCAGTACTTC; cdr3_aa: CASSYSASASLQETQYF
d_call: -; j_call: TRBJ1-2; clone_size: few; v_call: TRBV6-2/TRBV6-3; cdr3_nt: TGTGCCAGCAGTTACTCGAGGGGGGGGGGTAGCTACACCTTC; cdr3_aa: CASSYSRGGGSYTF
d_call: -; j_call: TRBJ1-1; clone_size: -; v_call: TRBV5-4; cdr3_nt: TGTGCCAGCAGCTTTAGTGACATGAACACTGAAGCTTTCTTT; cdr3_aa: CASSFSDMNTEAFF
d_call: -; j_call: TRBJ2-7; clone_size: many; v_call: TRBV12-3/TRBV12-4; cdr3_nt: TGTGCCAGCAGTCCCCGTCGAGGGGCGGACGAGCAGTACTTC; cdr3_aa: CASSPRRGADEQYF
d_call: -; j_call: TRBJ1-1; clone_size: -; v_call: TRBV3-1; cdr3_nt: TGTGCCAGCAGCCCAAGGGGGGCAGGGATCGGGAACACTGAAGCTTTCTTT; cdr3_aa: CASSPRGAGIGNTEAFF
d_call: -; j_call: TRBJ1-1; clone_size: many; v_call: TRBV12-3/TRBV12-4; cdr3_nt: TGTGCCAGTCGACTGCGAACCAGAGGCGAAGCTTTCTTT; cdr3_aa: CASRLRTRGEAFF
d_call: TRBD1; j_call: TRBJ1-2; clone_size: many; v_call: TRBV28; cdr3_nt: TGTGCCAGCAGCGACAGGGGTGATGTAAACTATGGCTACACCTTC; cdr3_aa: CASSDRGDVNYGYTF
d_call: -; j_call: TRBJ1-4; clone_size: few; v_call: TRBV29-1; cdr3_nt: TGCAGCGTCCCGGGACCCGCGGGAGAAAAACTGTTTTTT; cdr3_aa: CSVPGPAGEKLFF
d_call: -; j_call: TRBJ1-2; clone_size: few; v_call: TRBV4-1; cdr3_nt: TGCGCCAGCAGCCCCAGGAGGGGCCCCGTGGAGGGCTACACCTTC; cdr3_aa: CASSPRRGPVEGYTF
d_call: TRBD2; j_call: TRBJ2-7; clone_size: many; v_call: TRBV27; cdr3_nt: TGTGCCAGCAGGGAAAAGATAGCGGGGGGCTACGAGCAGTACTTC; cdr3_aa: CASREKIAGGYEQYF
d_call: -; j_call: TRBJ2-5; clone_size: -; v_call: TRBV5-1; cdr3_nt: TGCGCCAGCAGTTCGAGCCCCTCGCAAGAGACCCAGTACTTC; cdr3_aa: CASSSSPSQETQYF
d_call: -; j_call: TRBJ1-1; clone_size: -; v_call: TRBV12-3/TRBV12-4; cdr3_nt: TGTGCCAGCAGTTTTCTCGGGAACGCTGAAGCTTTCTTT; cdr3_aa: CASSFLGNAEAFF
d_call: -; j_call: TRBJ2-5; clone_size: many; v_call: TRBV10-3; cdr3_nt: TGTGCCACCGCGGAAGAGACCCAGTACTTC; cdr3_aa: CATAEETQYF
d_call: -; j_call: TRBJ1-6; clone_size: many; v_call: TRBV11-2; cdr3_nt: TGTGCCAGCAGCCGAAGGGCAGCCCATAATTCACCCCTCCACTTT; cdr3_aa: CASSRRAAHNSPLHF
d_call: -; j_call: TRBJ2-7; clone_size: few; v_call: TRBV5-1; cdr3_nt: TGCGCCAGCAGCTTAGCGGGCACCCCCCCCTACGAGCAGTACTTC; cdr3_aa: CASSLAGTPPYEQYF
d_call: TRBD1; j_call: TRBJ2-7; clone_size: few; v_call: TRBV10-3; cdr3_nt: TGTGCCATCAGCCAGTTGCAGGACAGGGACGAGCAGTACTTC; cdr3_aa: CAISQLQDRDEQYF
d_call: -; j_call: TRBJ2-7; clone_size: -; v_call: TRBV6-5; cdr3_nt: TGTGCCAGCAGTTACGGGGGGAAGAACTACGAGCAGTACTTC; cdr3_aa: CASSYGGKNYEQYF
d_call: -; j_call: TRBJ2-2; clone_size: once; v_call: TRBV12-3/TRBV12-4; cdr3_nt: TGTGCCAGCAGGATTATTGCTTTCGACGGGGAGCTGTTTTTT; cdr3_aa: CASRIIAFDGELFF
d_call: -; j_call: TRBJ1-5; clone_size: many; v_call: TRBV27; cdr3_nt: TGTGCCAGCAGTTCCACAGCTTCCTGGAATCAGCCCCAGCATTTT; cdr3_aa: CASSSTASWNQPQHF
d_call: TRBD1; j_call: TRBJ1-2; clone_size: many; v_call: TRBV27; cdr3_nt: TGTGCCAGCAGTTTACGAGGGGGCTTGGATGGCTACACCTTC; cdr3_aa: CASSLRGGLDGYTF